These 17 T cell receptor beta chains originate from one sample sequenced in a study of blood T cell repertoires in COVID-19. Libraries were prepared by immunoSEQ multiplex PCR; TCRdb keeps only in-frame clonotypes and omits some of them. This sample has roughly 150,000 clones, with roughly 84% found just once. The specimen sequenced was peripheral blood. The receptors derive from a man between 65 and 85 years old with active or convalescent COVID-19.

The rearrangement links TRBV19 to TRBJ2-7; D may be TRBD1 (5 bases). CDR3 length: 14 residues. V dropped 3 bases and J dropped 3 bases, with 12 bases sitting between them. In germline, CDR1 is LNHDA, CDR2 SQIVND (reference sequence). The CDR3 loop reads CASSMGPPNYEQYF. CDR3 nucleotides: TGTGCCAGTAGTATGGGGCCCCCGAACTACGAGCAGTACTTC.

CDR3 bases: TGCGCCAGCAGCTTCTGGGGACAGGGGCGTTCTAATGAAAAACTGTTTTTT. Amino acid sequence: CASSFWGQGRSNEKLFF. The chain has TRBV5-1 and TRBJ1-4; 10 nucleotides line up with TRBD1. The CDR3 is 17 residues long. The J segment lost 3 bases and the V segment lost 2 bases, leaving 7 bases of the junction unmatched. CDR1 SGHRS and CDR2 YFSETQ come from the germline V gene.

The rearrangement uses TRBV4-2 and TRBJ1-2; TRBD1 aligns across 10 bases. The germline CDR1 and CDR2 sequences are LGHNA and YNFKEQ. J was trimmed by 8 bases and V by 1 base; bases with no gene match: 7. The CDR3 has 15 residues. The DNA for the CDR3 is TGTGCCAGCAGCCAAGCTCCCGGGACAGGGGACGGCTACACCTTC. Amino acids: CASSQAPGTGDGYTF.

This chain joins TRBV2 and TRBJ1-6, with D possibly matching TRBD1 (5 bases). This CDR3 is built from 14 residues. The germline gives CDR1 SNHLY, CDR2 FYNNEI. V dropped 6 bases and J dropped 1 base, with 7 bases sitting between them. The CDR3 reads CASRGQSYNSPLHF. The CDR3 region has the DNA TGTGCCAGCAGAGGACAATCCTATAATTCACCCCTCCACTTT.

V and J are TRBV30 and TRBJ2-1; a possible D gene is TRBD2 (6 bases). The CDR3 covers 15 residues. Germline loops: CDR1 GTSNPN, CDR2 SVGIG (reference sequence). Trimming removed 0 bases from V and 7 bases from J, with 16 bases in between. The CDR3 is CAWSVGIAEGNEQFF. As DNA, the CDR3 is TGTGCCTGGAGTGTAGGGATAGCGGAAGGTAATGAGCAGTTCTTC.

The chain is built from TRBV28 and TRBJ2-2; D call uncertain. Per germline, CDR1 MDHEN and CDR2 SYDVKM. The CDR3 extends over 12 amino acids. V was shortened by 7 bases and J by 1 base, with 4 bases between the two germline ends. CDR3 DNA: TGTGCCAGCACCGTGAACACCGGGGAGCTGTTTTTT. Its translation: CASTVNTGELFF.

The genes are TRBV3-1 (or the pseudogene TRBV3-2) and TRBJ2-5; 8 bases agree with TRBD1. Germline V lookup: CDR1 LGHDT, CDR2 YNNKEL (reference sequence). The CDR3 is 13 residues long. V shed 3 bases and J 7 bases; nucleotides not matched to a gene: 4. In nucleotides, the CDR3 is TGTGCCAGCAGCCAGGCTACAGGGGGGACCCAGTACTTC. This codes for CASSQATGGTQYF.

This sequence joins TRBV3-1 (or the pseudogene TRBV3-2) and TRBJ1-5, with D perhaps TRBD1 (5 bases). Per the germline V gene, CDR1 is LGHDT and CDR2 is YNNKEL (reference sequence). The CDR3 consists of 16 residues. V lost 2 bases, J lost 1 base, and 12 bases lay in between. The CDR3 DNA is TGTGCCAGCAGCCAACACGGGGGGGGAAGCAATCAGCCCCAGCATTTT. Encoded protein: CASSQHGGGSNQPQHF.

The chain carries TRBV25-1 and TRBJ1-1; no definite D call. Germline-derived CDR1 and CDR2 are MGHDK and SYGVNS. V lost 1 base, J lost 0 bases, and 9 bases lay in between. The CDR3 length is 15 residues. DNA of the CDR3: TGTGCCAGCAGTGAATTCGGGATTATGAACACTGAAGCTTTCTTT. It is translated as CASSEFGIMNTEAFF.

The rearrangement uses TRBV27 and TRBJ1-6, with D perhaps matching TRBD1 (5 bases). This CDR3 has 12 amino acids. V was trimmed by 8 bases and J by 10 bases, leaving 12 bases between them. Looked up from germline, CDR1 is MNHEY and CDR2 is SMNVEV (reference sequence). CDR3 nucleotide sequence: TGTGCCAGCCGTACAGGCGGCTCACCCCTCCACTTT. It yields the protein CASRTGGSPLHF.

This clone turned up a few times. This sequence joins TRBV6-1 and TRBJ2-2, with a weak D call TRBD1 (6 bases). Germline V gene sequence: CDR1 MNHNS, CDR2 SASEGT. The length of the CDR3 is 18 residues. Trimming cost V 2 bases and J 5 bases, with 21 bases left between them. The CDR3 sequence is CASSERGRGYGRTGELFF. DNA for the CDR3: TGTGCCAGCAGTGAACGTGGCAGGGGATATGGTAGGACCGGGGAGCTGTTTTTT.

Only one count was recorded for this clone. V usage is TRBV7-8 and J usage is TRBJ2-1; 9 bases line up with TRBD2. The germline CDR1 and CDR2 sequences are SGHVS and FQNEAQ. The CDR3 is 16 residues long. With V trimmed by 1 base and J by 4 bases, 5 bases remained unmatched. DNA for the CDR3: TGTGCCAGCAGCTTAGTAGGCGGGGGGGGATACAATGAGCAGTTCTTC. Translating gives CASSLVGGGGYNEQFF.

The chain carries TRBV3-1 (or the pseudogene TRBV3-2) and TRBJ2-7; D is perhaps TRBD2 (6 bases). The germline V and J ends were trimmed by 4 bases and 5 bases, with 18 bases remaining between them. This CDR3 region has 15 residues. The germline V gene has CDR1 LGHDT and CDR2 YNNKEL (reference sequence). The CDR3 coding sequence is TGTGCCAGCAGCCGACAGTCGGGGGTTGTAGACGAGCAGTACTTC. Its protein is CASSRQSGVVDEQYF.

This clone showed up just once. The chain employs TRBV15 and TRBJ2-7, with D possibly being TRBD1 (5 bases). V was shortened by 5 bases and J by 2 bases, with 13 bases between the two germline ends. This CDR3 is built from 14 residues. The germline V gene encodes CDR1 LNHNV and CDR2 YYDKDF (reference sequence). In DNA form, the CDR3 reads TGTGCCACCAGCGTAAGGGGCAGCGCCTACGAGCAGTACTTC. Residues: CATSVRGSAYEQYF. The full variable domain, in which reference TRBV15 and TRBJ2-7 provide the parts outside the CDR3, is DAMVIQNPRYQVTQFGKPVTLSCSQTLNHNVMYWYQQKSSQAPKLLFHYYDKDFNNEADTPDNFQSRRPNTSFCFLDIRSPGLGDTAMYLCATSVRGSAYEQYFGPGTRLTVT.

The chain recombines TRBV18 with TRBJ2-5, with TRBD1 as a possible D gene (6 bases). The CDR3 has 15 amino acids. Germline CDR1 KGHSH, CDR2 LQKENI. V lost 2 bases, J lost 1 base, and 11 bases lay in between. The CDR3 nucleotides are TGTGCCAGCTCACCATCCTCGGACAGCCAAGAGACCCAGTACTTC. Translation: CASSPSSDSQETQYF.

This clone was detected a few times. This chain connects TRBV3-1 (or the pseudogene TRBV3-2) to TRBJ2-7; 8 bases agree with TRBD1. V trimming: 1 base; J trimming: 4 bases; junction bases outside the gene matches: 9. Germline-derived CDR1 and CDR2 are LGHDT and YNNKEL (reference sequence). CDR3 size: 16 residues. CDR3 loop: CASSQVIGTGSYEQYF. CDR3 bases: TGTGCCAGCAGCCAAGTGATAGGGACAGGTAGTTACGAGCAGTACTTC.

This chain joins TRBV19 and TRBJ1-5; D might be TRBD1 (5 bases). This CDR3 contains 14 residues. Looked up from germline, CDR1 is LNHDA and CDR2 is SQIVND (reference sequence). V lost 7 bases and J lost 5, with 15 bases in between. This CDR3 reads CASNGGRLDQPQHF. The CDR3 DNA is TGTGCCAGTAACGGGGGTAGGCTGGATCAGCCCCAGCATTTT. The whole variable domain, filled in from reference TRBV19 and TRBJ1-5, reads DGGITQSPKYLFRKEGQNVTLSCEQNLNHDAMYWYRQDPGQGLRLIYYSQIVNDFQKGDIAEGYSVSREKKESFPLTVTSAQKNPTAFYLCASNGGRLDQPQHFGDGTRLSIL.